The present entry profiles one TCR beta chain with its context. The germline V gene has CDR1 SGHNT and CDR2 YYREEE (reference sequence). Trimming pared 3 bases from V and 1 base from J, leaving 7 bases between. This CDR3 has 13 residues. This sample is part of a study of long-term antiretroviral therapy in people with HIV. An immunoSEQ assay, version v3.0, was performed at survey level. The data were produced by immunoSEQ multiplex PCR, yet TCRdb's version contains in-frame clones alone and is incomplete. Here the sample spans about 37,000 clones, 83% being singletons. The receptor's source is a man aged 18 to 35 with HIV. The sequencing used unsorted PBMCs, collected 1 year after starting antiretroviral therapy. The chain couples TRBV5-4 to TRBJ1-1; D gene uncertain. DNA of the CDR3: TGTGCCAGCAGCTCGGACGGGAACACTGAAGCTTTCTTT. It yields the protein CASSSDGNTEAFF.